Shown below are 6 T cell receptor beta chains from a single sample sequenced in a study of chemoradiotherapy in HPV16-positive cancers (dated by TCRdb to between 2020 and 2023). Libraries were prepared through the immunoSEQ multiplex PCR assay. TCRdb holds this immuneACCESS table with in-frame rearrangements only. Some clones are missing; in checked studies, unresolved V genes explain under half, and the rest has no known cause. This sample has approximately 5,000 clones in its table, and 80% of those were observed once. Together, the top ten hold approximately 35% of the sample. The specimen was collected from a patient who underwent chemoradiotherapy. These receptors all stem from a human donor with HPV-associated anogenital cancer.

The chain combines TRBV5-1 with TRBJ1-1, with a possible D match to TRBD1 (5 bases). V dropped 3 bases and J dropped 8 bases, with 11 bases sitting between them. Germline V lookup: CDR1 SGHRS, CDR2 YFSETQ. This CDR3 spans 12 amino acids. CDR3 in DNA: TGCGCCAGCAGCTCGGACCGGGGGGAAGCTTTCTTT. The encoded protein is CASSSDRGEAFF.

The rearrangement joins TRBV19 to TRBJ2-3; 7 nucleotides agree with TRBD2. The CDR3 spans 15 residues. The V gene's germline CDR1 is LNHDA and CDR2 SQIVND (reference sequence). Trimming cost V 1 base and J 8 bases; bases outside gene matches: 9. The CDR3 DNA sequence: TGTGCCAGTAGTATAGTGCGGGGGAGATCCCGTACGCAGTATTTT. Its protein is CASSIVRGRSRTQYF.

This clone was picked up one time. The V gene is TRBV9, the J gene TRBJ2-2; D gene ambiguous. The CDR3 covers 15 residues. Germline-derived CDR1 and CDR2 are SGDLS and YYNGEE. Trimming pared 0 bases from V and 3 bases from J, leaving 9 bases between. The DNA of the CDR3 is TGTGCCAGCAGCGTAGATGACTTTTACACCGGGGAGCTGTTTTTT. Amino acids: CASSVDDFYTGELFF.

This chain connects TRBV2 to TRBJ1-1; D perhaps matches TRBD1 (5 bases). The V gene's germline CDR1 is SNHLY and CDR2 FYNNEI. V lost 3 bases to trimming and J lost 11 bases, with 13 bases between them. The CDR3 has 12 residues. In DNA form, the CDR3 reads TGTGCCAGCAGTGAGGAGGGCTGGGGGGCTTTCTTT. Protein sequence: CASSEEGWGAFF.

This clone was counted once. V gene TRBV30 combines with J gene TRBJ1-2; 7 positions agree with TRBD1. This CDR3 spans 13 amino acids. V lost 4 bases and J lost 2; bases outside the gene matches: 4. The germline V gene has CDR1 GTSNPN and CDR2 SVGIG (reference sequence). Written as DNA, the CDR3 is TGTGCCTGGAAGGTACAGGGGAACTATGGCTACACCTTC. Its protein is CAWKVQGNYGYTF. Based on the CDR3 plus reference TRBV30 and TRBJ1-2, the full variable domain is SQTIHQWPATLVQPVGSPLSLECTVEGTSNPNLYWYRQAAGRGLQLLFYSVGIGQISSEVPQNLSASRPQDRQFILSSKKLLLSDSGFYLCAWKVQGNYGYTFGSGTRLTVV.

CDR3 loop: CASSLWGGNGYTF. The CDR3, as DNA: TGTGCCAGCAGCCTGTGGGGGGGCAATGGCTACACCTTC. The chain couples TRBV5-6 to TRBJ1-2; maybe TRBD1 (6 bases). Deletions cut 4 bases from V and 6 bases from J, with 13 bases between. The CDR3 runs 13 residues. Germline CDR1 and CDR2: SGHDT and YYEEEE. Looking up the rest from reference TRBV5-6 and TRBJ1-2 gives the full variable domain: DAGVTQSPTHLIKTRGQQVTLRCSPKSGHDTVSWYQQALGQGPQFIFQYYEEEERQRGNFPDRFSGHQFPNYSSELNVNALLLGDSALYLCASSLWGGNGYTFGSGTRLTVV.